One and the same sample provided the 10 T cell receptor beta chains below, sequenced in a study of PD-L1 blockade in urothelial cancer. Profiled with immunoSEQ multiplex PCR; TCRdb holds only in-frame clones, not every one. The data hold under 70,000 clones, with about 81% observed a single time. Regarding time point: pretreatment peripheral blood. The sequences come from PBMCs, collected around atezolizumab (anti-PD-L1) treatment. The receptors here all came from a man aged 65-85 years with urothelial cancer.

The chain links TRBV2 to TRBJ1-5, with D unresolved. Deletions cut 6 bases from V and 6 bases from J, with 15 bases between. This CDR3 comprises 14 residues. CDR1 is SNHLY and CDR2 is FYNNEI in the germline V gene. The CDR3 sequence is CASRGGSRVQPQHF. CDR3 coding DNA: TGTGCCAGCAGAGGCGGGAGTCGGGTTCAGCCCCAGCATTTT.

The chain is built from TRBV27 and TRBJ1-2; D is ambiguous. V was clipped by 2 bases and J by 4 bases, with 17 bases between them. This CDR3 is 16 amino acids long. Germline assignment: CDR1 MNHEY and CDR2 SMNVEV (reference sequence). The CDR3 spells CASSLVAATKGYGYTF. The DNA for the CDR3 is TGTGCCAGCAGTTTAGTAGCCGCAACCAAAGGCTATGGCTACACCTTC.

The chain combines TRBV6-1 with TRBJ1-6; no reliable D call. V was trimmed by 1 base and J by 10 bases, leaving 14 bases between them. This CDR3 is 15 amino acids long. Germline CDR1 reads MNHNS; CDR2 reads SASEGT. The CDR3 sequence is CASSEVGVGESPLHF. The CDR3 DNA follows: TGTGCCAGCAGTGAAGTGGGTGTAGGAGAGTCACCCCTCCACTTT.

The chain employs TRBV7-9 and TRBJ1-2; maybe TRBD1 (5 bases). CDR3 size: 12 residues. CDR1 and CDR2 from the germline V gene are SEHNR and FQNEAQ (reference sequence). V lost 1 base and J 7 bases, leaving 7 bases between the germline ends. The chain's CDR3 is CASSLDGAGYTF. CDR3 in DNA: TGTGCCAGCAGCTTAGATGGGGCTGGCTACACCTTC.

This rearrangement joins TRBV30 to TRBJ2-7; possibly TRBD2 for D (6 bases). Deletions cut 3 bases from V and 3 bases from J, with 15 bases between. Germline CDR1 reads GTSNPN; CDR2 reads SVGIG (reference sequence). The CDR3 has 14 residues. The CDR3: CAWSRGSGNYEQYF. CDR3 coding DNA: TGTGCCTGGAGCCGGGGGTCAGGGAACTACGAGCAGTACTTC.

The CDR3 is CASSSRQGASYEQYF. The CDR3, as DNA: TGTGCCAGCAGTTCAAGACAGGGGGCCAGCTACGAGCAGTACTTC. The chain combines TRBV6-5 with TRBJ2-7; 10 nucleotides agree with TRBD1. The J segment lost 3 bases and the V segment lost 4 bases, leaving 6 bases of the junction unmatched. Per germline, CDR1 MNHEY and CDR2 SVGAGI. The CDR3 is made up of 15 amino acids.

The chain combines TRBV27 with TRBJ2-7; tentative D call: TRBD1 (6 bases). The germline V gene has CDR1 MNHEY and CDR2 SMNVEV (reference sequence). Trimming took 1 base from V and 3 from J, leaving 10 bases between them. The CDR3 is 14 amino acids. CDR3 nucleotide sequence: TGTGCCAGCAGTTTATTACAGGGATTCTACGAGCAGTACTTC. This sequence encodes CASSLLQGFYEQYF.

The chain combines TRBV5-3 with TRBJ2-5, with 8 positions matching TRBD2. TRBV5-3 is assigned to the ORF class and has an uncertain function. The CDR3 spans 15 residues. J was trimmed by 1 base and V by 0 bases; bases with no gene match: 2. CDR3 nucleotides: TGTGCCAGAAGCTTGGATAGCGGGATCCAAGAGACCCAGTACTTC. It specifies CARSLDSGIQETQYF.

The V and J genes are TRBV27 and TRBJ1-5; D may be TRBD1 (5 bases). Germline CDR1 reads MNHEY; CDR2 reads SMNVEV (reference sequence). This CDR3 is built from 15 residues. V shed 2 bases and J shed 6 bases, with 14 bases lying between them. CDR3 DNA: TGTGCCAGCAGTTTAACGCGGGGCGATGGTCAGCCCCAGCATTTT. Residues: CASSLTRGDGQPQHF.

The chain recombines TRBV18 with TRBJ2-7, with 9 bases that match TRBD2. The CDR3 contains 15 residues. CDR1 and CDR2 (germline): KGHSH, LQKENI. V shed 3 bases, J shed 3 bases, and the junction held 6 bases outside the gene matches. CDR3 sequence reads: CASSPTSGLVYEQYF. The CDR3 region has the DNA TGTGCCAGCTCACCCACTAGCGGGTTAGTCTACGAGCAGTACTTC.